These T cell receptor beta chains were read from a single sample in a study of blood T cells in healthy people across ages. MiXCR, applied by TCRdb to the 5' RACE reads, yields one record per CDR3 protein. The sample consists of around 400,000 distinct CDR3 sequences, about 49% of them appearing once. Sequenced: blood. The source of these receptors is a man in his sixties in good health. The CDR3 runs from the conserved cysteine through the conserved F or W. Fields, in order: D gene, J gene, V gene, clone size, CDR3 DNA, CDR3 protein. The D gene is left open where the match is weak. Size is omitted from some rows. Given values are once, few, many or a class for expanded clones.

NA,TRBJ2-3,TRBV29-1,NA,TGCAGCGTTGGGGCGTCCACCGATACGCAGTATTTT,CSVGASTDTQYF
TRBD2,TRBJ2-7,TRBV6-5,NA,TGTGCCAGCAGCTTCCAACTAGCGGCCAGCTCCTACGAGCAGTACTTC,CASSFQLAASSYEQYF
NA,TRBJ1-2,TRBV4-1,many,TGCGCCAGCTCCCTCGGGTCGTCTTATGGCTACACCTTC,CASSLGSSYGYTF
NA,TRBJ2-3,TRBV20-1,once,TGCAGTGCTAACACCGAGGAAGATACGCAGTATTTT,CSANTEEDTQYF
TRBD2,TRBJ2-2,TRBV18,NA,TGTGCCAGCCCTATTGAGAGCGGGGAGGATCTCGGGGAGCTGTTTTTT,CASPIESGEDLGELFF
TRBD2,TRBJ2-1,TRBV6-2/TRBV6-3,NA,TGTGCCAGCAGGGACACTAGCGCGCGCGAGCAGTTCTTC,CASRDTSAREQFF
NA,TRBJ1-2,TRBV27,NA,TGTGCCAGCAGTTTTTCCGGGAATAATGGCTACACCTTC,CASSFSGNNGYTF
NA,TRBJ2-4,TRBV28,NA,TGTGCCAGCAGTCCCCCCGAGAACATTCAGTACTTC,CASSPPENIQYF
TRBD2,TRBJ2-7,TRBV3-1,few,TGTGCCAGCAGCTCACGGGGTTTCGGGTTTCCAGCGGGGGAGGAGTACTTC,CASSSRGFGFPAGEEYF
NA,TRBJ2-1,TRBV20-1,once,TGCAGTGCTAGACGTCCGACGCAACTGGGATCCTACAATGAGCAGTTCTTC,CSARRPTQLGSYNEQFF
NA,TRBJ2-7,TRBV27,NA,TGTGCCAGCAGTTTAAGTGGGACGGGGCCCTACGAGCAGTACTTC,CASSLSGTGPYEQYF
NA,TRBJ2-1,TRBV20-1,NA,TGCAGTGCTCTTTGGAATGAGCAGTTCTTC,CSALWNEQFF
NA,TRBJ1-2,TRBV20-1,NA,TGCAGTGCCCTTGGACAGTTTAATGGCTACACCTTC,CSALGQFNGYTF
NA,TRBJ2-7,TRBV6-1,NA,TGTGCCAGCAGTGGGAGAGATGGACGGGGCCTCTACGAGCAGTACTTC,CASSGRDGRGLYEQYF
NA,TRBJ1-6,TRBV28,NA,TGTGCCACCTCCGTGGGGGATAATTCACCCCTCCACTTT,CATSVGDNSPLHF
NA,TRBJ2-7,TRBV29-1,few,TGCAGCGGGGGTGGACAGAACTCCTACAATGAGCAGTACTTC,CSGGGQNSYNEQYF
TRBD1,TRBJ2-7,TRBV9,few,TGTGCCAGCAGCGTAGATGGGACAGGGGTCGATGAGCAGTACTTC,CASSVDGTGVDEQYF
NA,TRBJ2-6,TRBV7-2,NA,TGTGCCAGCAGCACCCTAGGCGGTCAGGGGGGGGCCAACGTCCTGACTTTC,CASSTLGGQGGANVLTF
TRBD2,TRBJ2-5,TRBV18,NA,TGTGCCAGCTCACCTACTAAGCGGGAGGCTCAAGAGACCCAGTACTTC,CASSPTKREAQETQYF
NA,TRBJ2-6,TRBV27,NA,TGTGCCAGCAGCCTTACCCCGACAGTTTCTGGGGCCAACGTCCTGACTTTC,CASSLTPTVSGANVLTF
NA,TRBJ2-7,TRBV7-9,NA,TGTGCCAGCAGCTTAAAAGGAGAGTACAATGAGCAGTACTTC,CASSLKGEYNEQYF
NA,TRBJ2-7,TRBV10-2,NA,TGCGCCAGCAGGACACCGGGAGACTACGAGCAGTACTTC,CASRTPGDYEQYF